This passage covers 14 T cell receptor beta chains from one sample sequenced in a study of neurological immune-mediated disorders. In TCRdb, the 5' RACE reads were re-called with MiXCR into one record per CDR3 protein. Of 18,000 or so distinct CDR3 sequences listed, 12% to 15% were seen once; the top ten hold 7.8%. The sequenced sample consisted of CD4+ T cells from blood. These receptors were obtained from a woman between 55 and 75 years old with HTLV-1-associated myelopathy (HAM/TSP).

This clonotype was observed at least ten times. V is TRBV7-9 and J is TRBJ1-2, with 10 positions matching TRBD1. V dropped 5 bases and J dropped 5; count of bases not matched to a gene: 5. Germline CDR1 is SEHNR and CDR2 is FQNEAQ (reference sequence). This CDR3 is built from 14 residues. This CDR3 reads CASSRGTGEYGYTF. CDR3 in DNA: TGTGCCAGCAGCCGAGGGACAGGGGAATATGGCTACACCTTC. The variable domain in full, with the rest retrieved from reference TRBV7-9 and TRBJ1-2, is DTGVSQNPRHKITKRGQNVTFRCDPISEHNRLYWYRQTLGQGPEFLTYFQNEAQLEKSRLLSDRFSAERPKGSFSTLEIQRTEQGDSAMYLCASSRGTGEYGYTFGSGTRLTVV.

This clonotype was counted ten times or more. This chain uses TRBV27 with TRBJ1-1, with 8 bases lining up with TRBD1. Germline assignment: CDR1 MNHEY and CDR2 SMNVEV (reference sequence). Trimming took 6 bases from V and 1 from J; bases not matched to a gene: 7. There are 15 residues in the CDR3. Written as DNA, the CDR3 is TGTGCCAGCAGCCGCCCTGGACAGGGGAACACTGAAGCTTTCTTT. Its protein is CASSRPGQGNTEAFF.

This clonotype was detected many times. This sequence joins TRBV12-3 or TRBV12-4 and TRBJ1-1, with D perhaps TRBD1 (6 bases). V was shortened by 7 bases and J by 5 bases, with 20 bases between the two germline ends. The CDR3 length is 15 residues. The CDR3 region is CASKPTGRVKTEAFF. The CDR3 nucleotides are TGTGCCAGCAAACCGACAGGAAGGGTTAAGACTGAAGCTTTCTTT.

This clonotype was seen many times. This chain joins TRBV7-2 and TRBJ2-2, with 10 nucleotides matching TRBD2. In germline, CDR1 is SGHTA, CDR2 FQGNSA. CDR3 length: 19 amino acids. V gave up 1 base and J gave up 5 bases; unmatched junction bases: 13. The CDR3 DNA reads TGTGCCAGCAGCTTAGTCGTGTGGGGTAGCGGGGGGATAACCGGGGAGCTGTTTTTT. Residues: CASSLVVWGSGGITGELFF.

This clonotype showed up many times. J is TRBJ1-6 and V is TRBV3-1; maybe TRBD1 (5 bases). CDR1 is LGHDT, CDR2 YNNKEL, per germline (reference sequence). The V end lost 4 bases, the J end lost 10 bases, and 14 bases lay between the germline ends. The CDR3 is made up of 14 amino acids. The DNA for the CDR3 is TGTGCCAGCAGCCTAGAGGGGCGCCGGTCACCCCTCCACTTT. Translating gives CASSLEGRRSPLHF.

This clonotype was observed at least ten times. This CDR3 reads CSASVTSDRAFF. The DNA of the CDR3 is TGCAGTGCTAGCGTTACATCGGATCGGGCTTTCTTT. V is TRBV20-1 and J is TRBJ1-1; no clear D gene. The ends were cut back, 3 bases at V and 11 bases at J, with 16 bases in the middle. The CDR3 loop spans 12 amino acids. Germline CDR1 reads DFQATT; CDR2 reads SNEGSKA (reference sequence).

This clonotype was observed many times. The genes are TRBV20-1 and TRBJ1-2; TRBD1 is a possible D gene (5 bases). CDR3 length: 12 residues. Deletions cut 6 bases from V and 8 bases from J, with 16 bases between. The germline CDR1 and CDR2 sequences are DFQATT and SNEGSKA (reference sequence). The CDR3: CSAPGGVYGYTF. DNA of the CDR3: TGCAGTGCCCCCGGGGGGGTCTACGGCTACACCTTC.

This clonotype was counted ten times or more. The chain employs TRBV5-6 and TRBJ2-3, with 10 bases that match TRBD2. The CDR3 extends over 15 amino acids. V was clipped by 4 bases and J by 5 bases; unmatched bases: 7. Germline CDR1 and CDR2: SGHDT and YYEEEE. The CDR3 sequence is CASSTSGGARDTQYF. DNA for the CDR3: TGTGCCAGCAGCACGAGCGGGGGGGCCAGAGATACGCAGTATTTT.

This clonotype was picked up many times. This chain joins TRBV7-9 and TRBJ2-7, with D possibly TRBD1 on 5 matching bases. This CDR3 is built from 13 residues. Trimming took 4 bases from V and 3 from J, leaving 10 bases between them. Per the germline V gene, CDR1 is SEHNR and CDR2 is FQNEAQ (reference sequence). CDR3 in amino acids: CASSSPDSYEQYF. CDR3 sequence (DNA): TGTGCCAGCAGCTCCCCCGACAGCTACGAGCAGTACTTC. Looking up the rest from reference TRBV7-9 and TRBJ2-7 gives the full variable domain: DTGVSQNPRHKITKRGQNVTFRCDPISEHNRLYWYRQTLGQGPEFLTYFQNEAQLEKSRLLSDRFSAERPKGSFSTLEIQRTEQGDSAMYLCASSSPDSYEQYFGPGTRLTVT.

At least ten counts were recorded for this clonotype. The chain joins TRBV6-6 to TRBJ2-7; tentative D call: TRBD2 (7 bases). Trimming shortened V by 7 bases and J by 0 bases, and 19 bases separated the two germline ends. CDR1 MNHNY and CDR2 SVGAGI come from the germline V gene (reference sequence). CDR3 length: 16 amino acids. In DNA form, the CDR3 reads TGTGCCAGCACCTCCCGGGGGCGGGAGAGCTCCTACGAGCAGTACTTC. This gives the protein CASTSRGRESSYEQYF.

This clonotype has at least ten counts. The CDR3 spells CASSPQGPSGANVLTF. The CDR3 DNA sequence: TGTGCCAGCAGCCCCCAGGGTCCCTCTGGGGCCAACGTCCTGACTTTC. J is TRBJ2-6 and V is TRBV11-3; tentatively, D is TRBD1 (5 bases). Germline CDR1 and CDR2: SGHNT and YENEEA. This CDR3 spans 16 amino acids. The V end was cut by 5 bases, the J end by 0 bases, with 11 bases between.

Concerning this clonotype: It is unclear where the CDR3 begins or ends on the DNA, so no DNA is shown, and the CDR3 is as TCRdb lists it. This chain uses TRBV6-2 or TRBV6-3 with TRBJ1-5; TRBD1 is taken as the D call from the table, unchecked against the DNA. The CDR3 length is 17 residues, termini included. Germline loops: CDR1 MNHEY, CDR2 SVGEGT. The CDR3 is CASSWGQGAESNQPHHF.

This clonotype was seen ten or more times. The rearrangement uses TRBV5-6 and TRBJ2-3; TRBD2 might be the D (6 bases). V dropped 3 bases and J dropped 0 bases, with 8 bases sitting between them. Germline assignment: CDR1 SGHDT and CDR2 YYEEEE. CDR3 size: 14 residues. For the CDR3, the DNA is TGTGCCAGCAGCTCCGGGACTAGCACAGATACGCAGTATTTT. Amino acids: CASSSGTSTDTQYF.

This rearrangement joins TRBV30 to TRBJ1-5; possibly TRBD1 for D (5 bases). This CDR3 is built from 14 residues. Trimming shortened V by 2 bases and J by 11 bases, and 19 bases separated the two germline ends. CDR1 and CDR2 from the germline V gene are GTSNPN and SVGIG (reference sequence). CDR3 sequence (DNA): TGTGCCTGGAGTACCGGGACGGGGGTTAAGGCCCAGCATTTT. It yields the protein CAWSTGTGVKAQHF.